Sequencing of this TCR beta chain was carried out in a study of cytomegalovirus exposure and HLA in healthy donors. Study-level points and caveats: Donors belonging to an Asian-associated ancestry cluster reportedly showed fewer N-insertions in productive TCRs than the roughly 670-donor mean, according to what a later analysis found.

This CDR3 contains 15 residues. Germline CDR1 and CDR2: SGHVS and FNYEAQ. Trimming took off 1 base at V and 3 bases at J, with 13 bases between the two ends. On this clone: What it binds is not known.

It was with 60 Vbeta and 13 Jbeta primers that the PCR ran. Data came from immunoSEQ multiplex PCR; TCRdb stores just in-frame clones and leaves some out. The sample includes hundreds of thousands of clones, around four fifths seen only once; the top ten take 0.45% to 0.5%. Sequencing was performed on PBMCs. The gene calls are TRBV7-6 and TRBJ2-7, with D unclear. The receptor was isolated from a boy aged 5-17 years in good health and CMV-seronegative. The CDR3 spells CASSLVGQANYEQYF. In nucleotides, the CDR3 is TGTGCCAGCAGCTTAGTAGGCCAGGCGAACTACGAGCAGTACTTC.